The T cell receptor (beta chain) described here comes from a study of CD8+CD57+ T cells in acquired aplastic anemia. Study results and limitations: Patients and controls shared fewer than 30 CD8+ CDR3 sequences.

In patients chosen for sequencing, flow cytometry had shown CD8+CD57+ cell expansion. This CDR3 has 12 residues. The germline CDR1 and CDR2 sequences are SGHDN and FVKESK. With 1 base removed from V and 15 bases from J, the gap between germline ends came to 12 bases. A single count supports this clonotype. Its target is unknown. The use of genomic DNA as template underpinned the TCR beta VDJ and CDR3 profiling. Using its own MiXCR run on the reads, TCRdb lists one record per CDR3 protein. The sample consists of roughly 120,000 distinct CDR3 sequences, approximately 50% of them appearing once. Sample: sorted CD4+, CD8+, or CD8+CD57+ T cells (not recorded which) from PBMCs. The chain couples TRBV14 to TRBJ2-2, with D possibly TRBD1 on 5 matching bases. This TCR was recovered from a human donor with aplastic anemia. This chain's CDR3 is CASSQGGSPMFF. CDR3 sequence (DNA): TGTGCCAGCAGCCAAGGGGGCAGCCCGATGTTTTTT.